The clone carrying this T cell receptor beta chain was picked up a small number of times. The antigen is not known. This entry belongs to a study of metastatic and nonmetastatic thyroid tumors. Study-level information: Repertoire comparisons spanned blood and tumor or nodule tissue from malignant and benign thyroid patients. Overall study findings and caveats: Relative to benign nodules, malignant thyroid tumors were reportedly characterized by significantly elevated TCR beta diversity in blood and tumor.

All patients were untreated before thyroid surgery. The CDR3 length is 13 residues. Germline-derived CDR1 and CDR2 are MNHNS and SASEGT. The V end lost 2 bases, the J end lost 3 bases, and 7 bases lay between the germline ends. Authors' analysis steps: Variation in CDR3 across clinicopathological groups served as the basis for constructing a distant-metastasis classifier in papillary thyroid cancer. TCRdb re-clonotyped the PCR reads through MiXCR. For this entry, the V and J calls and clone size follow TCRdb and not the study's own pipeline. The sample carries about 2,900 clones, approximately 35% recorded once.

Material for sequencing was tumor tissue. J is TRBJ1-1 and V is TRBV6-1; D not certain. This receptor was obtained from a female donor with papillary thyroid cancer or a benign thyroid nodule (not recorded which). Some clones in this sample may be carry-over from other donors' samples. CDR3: CASSELWDTEAFF. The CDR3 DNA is TGTGCCAGCAGTGAATTATGGGACACTGAAGCTTTCTTT.